These 32 T cell receptor beta chains were all obtained from the same sample, sequenced in a study of shared clonotypes between healthy human individuals. The repertoire was sequenced with immunoSEQ multiplex PCR; TCRdb's copy has only in-frame clones and lacks some. The profile covers 1 million to 1.3 million clones, with about 84% appearing a single time and roughly 0.65% taken by the ten largest. Source material: memory CD4+ T cells from PBMCs. The subset was: CD45RA-negative fraction. The receptor set was obtained from a man between 18 and 29 years old in good health. Some clones in this sample may be carry-over from other donors' samples.

V and J are TRBV25-1 and TRBJ1-1, with 9 positions matching TRBD1. CDR3 size: 13 residues. The V segment lost 6 bases and the J segment 1 base; nucleotides outside the gene matches: 0. Germline V gene data show CDR1 as MGHDK and CDR2 as SYGVNS. CDR3 amino acids: CASRDRGNTEAFF. As DNA, the CDR3 is TGTGCCAGCAGGGACAGGGGGAACACTGAAGCTTTCTTT.

This clone has a handful of counts. A much larger clone lies a single base off, so this may be a read error. The same CDR3 is also encoded by other DNA sequences in this sample. V gene TRBV18 combines with J gene TRBJ1-1, with 7 bases lining up with TRBD1. The ends lost 1 base at V and 1 base at J; junction bases unmatched: 0. Germline-derived CDR1 and CDR2 are KGHSH and LQKENI. The CDR3 sequence is 14 residues long. CDR3 nucleotide sequence: TGTGCCAGCTCACCACAGGGGGCGAACACTGAAGCTTTCTTT. Amino acid sequence: CASSPQGANTEAFF. Variable domain in full (rest from reference TRBV18 and TRBJ1-1): NAGVMQNPRHLVRRRGQEARLRCSPMKGHSHVYWYRQLPEEGLKFMVYLQKENIIDESGMPKERFSAEFPKEGPSILRIQQVVRGDSAAYFCASSPQGANTEAFFGQGTRLTVV.

V and J are TRBV2 and TRBJ1-4; no firm D call. There are 15 residues in the CDR3. V was clipped by 9 bases and J by 7 bases, with 21 bases between them. Germline V gives CDR1 SNHLY, CDR2 FYNNEI. The CDR3 loop reads CASTMFSLLSEKLFF. The CDR3 nucleotides are TGTGCCAGTACTATGTTTTCCCTCCTTAGTGAAAAACTGTTTTTT. The full variable domain, with the rest looked up from reference TRBV2 and TRBJ1-4, is EPEVTQTPSHQVTQMGQEVILRCVPISNHLYFYWYRQILGQKVEFLVSFYNNEISEKSEIFDDQFSVERPDGSNFTLKIRSTKLEDSAMYFCASTMFSLLSEKLFFGSGTQLSVL.

This chain links TRBV30 with TRBJ2-1; D gene ambiguous. Germline values: CDR1 GTSNPN, CDR2 SVGIG (reference sequence). The CDR3 covers 12 residues. The V end lost 0 bases, the J end lost 8 bases, and 8 bases lay between the germline ends. The CDR3 loop reads CAWSVQWDEQFF. CDR3 DNA: TGTGCCTGGAGTGTACAGTGGGATGAGCAGTTCTTC.

The chain has TRBV4-2 and TRBJ2-3, with D possibly TRBD2 on 6 matching bases. The CDR3 is made up of 16 amino acids. Trimming took off 0 bases at V and 6 bases at J, with 16 bases between the two ends. Germline V gives CDR1 LGHNA, CDR2 YNFKEQ. CDR3 sequence (DNA): TGTGCCAGCAGCCAAGATTGGGTAGCGGCAGGGGATACGCAGTATTTT. Its protein product is CASSQDWVAAGDTQYF.

The V call is TRBV5-6, the J call TRBJ1-2; D call uncertain. Germline CDR1 and CDR2: SGHDT and YYEEEE. This CDR3 contains 12 residues. Between the trimmed V and J ends, which lost 1 base and 3 bases, there was a span of 4 bases. The CDR3 sequence: CASSLRDYGYTF. CDR3 sequence (DNA): TGTGCCAGCAGCTTGAGGGACTATGGCTACACCTTC.

This chain connects TRBV4-2 to TRBJ2-3; D may match TRBD1 or TRBD2 (5 bases each). The germline gives CDR1 LGHNA, CDR2 YNFKEQ. Trimming stripped 4 bases from V and 0 bases from J, with 14 bases between. This CDR3 comprises 16 residues. CDR3 in DNA: TGTGCCAGCAGCCGGGGCGGGTCCATCAGCACAGATACGCAGTATTTT. This gives the protein CASSRGGSISTDTQYF.

The chain couples TRBV28 to TRBJ1-3, with 7 bases matching TRBD1. Germline CDR1 reads MDHEN; CDR2 reads SYDVKM. The CDR3 contains 14 residues. V shed 7 bases, J shed 4 bases, and the junction held 7 bases outside the gene matches. The CDR3 protein is CASINQGGGNTIYF. The CDR3 DNA is TGTGCCAGCATAAACCAGGGGGGAGGAAACACCATATATTTT.

This chain connects TRBV4-3 to TRBJ1-4; TRBD1 matches at 8 bases. The J segment lost 7 bases and the V segment lost 1 base, leaving 5 bases of the junction unmatched. Germline CDR1 is LGHNA and CDR2 is YSLEER. The CDR3 is 15 amino acids. CDR3 in amino acids: CASSQGAGGTEKLFF. For the CDR3, the DNA is TGCGCCAGCAGCCAAGGAGCAGGGGGCACTGAAAAACTGTTTTTT.

This chain uses TRBV15 with TRBJ2-7, with 7 bases fitting TRBD2. J gave up 3 bases and V 1 base, and 3 bases lay outside the gene matches. From germline, CDR1 is LNHNV and CDR2 YYDKDF (reference sequence). The CDR3 has 14 residues. The chain's CDR3 is CATSRARGDYEQYF. The CDR3 DNA is TGTGCCACCAGCAGAGCTCGGGGGGACTACGAGCAGTACTTC.

CDR3 bases: TGTGCCTCAGGGAGGCAGGTTACCGGCTACACCTTC. This translates into CASGRQVTGYTF. V and J are TRBV11-2 and TRBJ1-2, with D tentatively TRBD1 (5 bases). Germline lookup yields CDR1 SGHAT and CDR2 FQNNGV. V lost 11 bases and J lost 8, with 18 bases in between. The CDR3 consists of 12 residues.

This clone occurred a few times. V is TRBV11-3 and J is TRBJ2-7; perhaps TRBD2 as D (6 bases). CDR3 length equals 13 residues. CDR1 and CDR2 from the germline V gene are SGHNT and YENEEA. The ends were cut back, 2 bases at V and 7 bases at J, with 12 bases in the middle. CDR3 loop: CASSLQMGGEQYF. In nucleotides, the CDR3 is TGTGCCAGCAGCTTACAGATGGGGGGAGAGCAGTACTTC.

V and J are TRBV10-3 and TRBJ2-6; TRBD1 matches 8 bases. V lost 4 bases, J lost 0 bases, and 11 bases stayed unmatched. This CDR3 region has 19 residues. Germline V gene sequence: CDR1 ENHRY, CDR2 SYGVKD. Here the CDR3 reads CAISANPGQDRSGANVLTF. The DNA for the CDR3 is TGTGCCATCAGTGCGAACCCGGGACAGGATCGCTCTGGGGCCAACGTCCTGACTTTC.

V and J are TRBV2 and TRBJ1-4, with TRBD1 identical over 8 bases. The CDR3 contains 14 residues. The V and J ends lost 7 bases and 5 bases, in that order; junction bases with no gene match: 6. Germline loops: CDR1 SNHLY, CDR2 FYNNEI. For the CDR3, the DNA is TGTGCCAGCAAGAGAGACAGGGGAAATGAAAAACTGTTTTTT. Protein product: CASKRDRGNEKLFF.

The chain combines TRBV27 with TRBJ1-5; TRBD1 might be the D (5 bases). This CDR3 is 14 amino acids long. Germline V gene data show CDR1 as MNHEY and CDR2 as SMNVEV (reference sequence). The ends were cut back, 5 bases at V and 7 bases at J, with 15 bases in the middle. CDR3 nucleotide sequence: TGTGCCAGCAGTGCCCGGTGGGGGACGCAGCCCCAGCATTTT. Protein: CASSARWGTQPQHF.

The rearrangement joins TRBV18 to TRBJ2-1; D possibly corresponds to TRBD2 (6 bases). V lost 5 bases, J lost 8 bases, and 13 bases lay in between. Germline V gives CDR1 KGHSH, CDR2 LQKENI. The CDR3 totals 13 residues. The CDR3 DNA reads as TGTGCCAGCTCAACGGAATCGGGAGATGAGCAGTTCTTC. Amino acid sequence: CASSTESGDEQFF.

As for this clone: This specimen includes other DNA sequences encoding the same CDR3. The chain carries TRBV29-1 and TRBJ2-1; D is undetermined. This CDR3 is built from 11 residues. Germline lookup yields CDR1 SQVTM and CDR2 ANQGSEA. The germline V and J ends were trimmed by 4 bases and 5 bases, with 6 bases remaining between them. The chain's CDR3 is CSVGRDNEQFF. The CDR3 DNA is TGCAGCGTTGGTCGGGACAATGAGCAGTTCTTC.

The genes are TRBV6-5 and TRBJ2-7; a possible D gene is TRBD1 (6 bases). V shed 5 bases and J shed 0 bases, with 11 bases lying between them. The CDR3 has 14 residues. Per germline, CDR1 MNHEY and CDR2 SVGAGI. The CDR3 DNA follows: TGTGCCAGCAGTCAAAGGGGGTTCTCCTACGAGCAGTACTTC. Residues: CASSQRGFSYEQYF.

This clone was found many times. The identical CDR3 is also encoded by other nucleotide sequences in the sample. This rearrangement joins TRBV11-2 to TRBJ2-1; 7 bases agree with TRBD1. CDR3 size: 15 residues. J gave up 2 bases and V 6 bases, and 7 bases lay outside the gene matches. Germline V CDR1 and CDR2: SGHAT, FQNNGV. In DNA, the CDR3 is TGTGCCAGCAGTCCCGGGACAGCAACCTACAATGAGCAGTTCTTC. The encoded protein is CASSPGTATYNEQFF.

The gene calls are TRBV7-9 and TRBJ2-4; D ambiguous. Germline CDR1 SEHNR, CDR2 FQNEAQ (reference sequence). Trimming shortened V by 8 bases and J by 1 base, and 9 bases separated the two germline ends. The CDR3 runs 13 residues. The CDR3 nucleotides read TGTGCCAGCGGAATCCGCGCCAAAAACATTCAGTACTTC. This encodes CASGIRAKNIQYF.

Remarks on this clone: At one boundary the junction diverges from the germline segment, which might be a read error. The rearrangement joins TRBV18 to TRBJ2-3; 9 positions agree with TRBD2. This CDR3 spans 14 amino acids. Germline V lookup: CDR1 KGHSH, CDR2 LQKENI. In DNA, the CDR3 is TGTGCCACCTCAGGACTAGCGATAGCAGATACGCAGTATTTT. Translated, it gives CATSGLAIADTQYF.

The CDR3 region is CASSLNGNRATYEQYF. DNA of the CDR3: TGTGCCAGCAGCTTAAACGGGAACAGGGCCACCTACGAGCAGTACTTC. The chain couples TRBV7-2 to TRBJ2-7; D might be TRBD1 (6 bases). The germline gives CDR1 SGHTA, CDR2 FQGNSA. The CDR3 length is 16 residues. The germline V and J ends were trimmed by 2 bases and 2 bases, with 16 bases remaining between them.

V and J are TRBV10-2 and TRBJ2-2, with D maybe TRBD1 (6 bases). Trimming took off 8 bases at V and 2 bases at J, with 12 bases between the two ends. The germline V gene has CDR1 WSHSY and CDR2 SAAADI. This CDR3 contains 14 residues. In DNA, the CDR3 is TGCGCCAGCTACAGGACAGTTAACACCGGGGAGCTGTTTTTT. Translation gives CASYRTVNTGELFF.

The rearrangement links TRBV29-1 to TRBJ1-3; D gene unclear. V was cut by 8 bases and J by 4 bases, with 9 bases left in between. Germline CDR1 SQVTM, CDR2 ANQGSEA. This CDR3 is built from 11 residues. The CDR3 region has the DNA TGCAGCCTCCTGATAGGAAACACCATATATTTT. It specifies CSLLIGNTIYF.

Remarks on this clone: Possible read error: a much larger clone is one base away. The V and J genes are TRBV25-1 and TRBJ2-7; 9 bases are a match to TRBD1. Germline CDR1 is MGHDK and CDR2 is SYGVNS. CDR3 length equals 14 residues. CDR3 region: CASSPDRGFYKQYF. CDR3 coding DNA: TGTGCCAGCAGTCCGGACAGGGGCTTCTACAAGCAGTACTTC.

The chain combines TRBV30 with TRBJ2-2, with D unclear. CDR1 is GTSNPN and CDR2 is SVGIG in the germline V gene (reference sequence). V lost 0 bases and J 4 bases, leaving 9 bases between the germline ends. CDR3 length: 14 residues. The CDR3 here is CAWSVTVLTGELFF. CDR3 in DNA: TGTGCCTGGAGTGTAACAGTTCTCACCGGGGAGCTGTTTTTT.

The chain has TRBV6-1 and TRBJ2-3; D might be TRBD1 (5 bases). V was shortened by 7 bases and J by 4 bases, with 15 bases between the two germline ends. The CDR3 spans 14 residues. Per the germline V gene, CDR1 is MNHNS and CDR2 is SASEGT. As DNA, the CDR3 is TGTGCCAGCATCTTAACCTCAGGGTCAGATACGCAGTATTTT. This gives the protein CASILTSGSDTQYF.

The J gene is TRBJ2-5, the V gene TRBV5-1; 10 bases match TRBD2. This CDR3 is 17 amino acids long. Germline-derived CDR1 and CDR2 are SGHRS and YFSETQ. After removal of 0 bases from V and 5 bases from J, the junction contained 10 bases not matched to a gene. The CDR3 DNA sequence: TGCGCCAGCAGCTTGGGATCTCTAGCGGGAGCACGGGAGACCCAGTACTTC. Translating it yields CASSLGSLAGARETQYF.

This clone was observed a single time. This chain connects TRBV19 to TRBJ2-7; D possibly corresponds to TRBD2 (11 bases). CDR1 and CDR2 from the germline V gene are LNHDA and SQIVND (reference sequence). The CDR3 sequence is 18 residues long. The V and J ends lost 5 bases and 0 bases respectively, with 23 bases between them. CDR3 loop: CASSSRDRGLADSYEQYF. CDR3 nucleotides: TGTGCCAGTAGTTCCCGGGACAGGGGACTAGCGGACTCCTACGAGCAGTACTTC.

V is TRBV7-6 and J is TRBJ2-7; 10 nucleotides align to TRBD2. J was trimmed by 1 base and V by 5 bases; bases with no gene match: 5. The CDR3 covers 15 residues. Per the germline V gene, CDR1 is SGHVS and CDR2 is FNYEAQ. The CDR3 is CASSPGLAPSYEQYF. In nucleotides, the CDR3 is TGTGCCAGCAGCCCGGGACTAGCGCCTTCCTACGAGCAGTACTTC.

The chain recombines TRBV28 with TRBJ2-5, with TRBD2 matching over 10 bases. The J call may be faulty, since TRBJ2-7 better matches the DNA end. The germline CDR1 and CDR2 sequences are MDHEN and SYDVKM. The CDR3 consists of 15 residues. The CDR3 reads CASSPGLAATYEQYF. CDR3 nucleotides: TGTGCCAGCAGCCCTGGACTAGCGGCTACCTACGAGCAGTACTTC.

The chain employs TRBV5-4 and TRBJ2-7, with TRBD1 matching 7 bases. The germline CDR1 and CDR2 sequences are SGHNT and YYREEE (reference sequence). Trimming removed 4 bases from V and 4 bases from J; junction bases left unmatched: 8. The CDR3 is 14 residues long. For the CDR3, the DNA is TGTGCCAGCAGCCCTTTCGGGACAGCGTACGAGCAGTACTTC. As protein: CASSPFGTAYEQYF.